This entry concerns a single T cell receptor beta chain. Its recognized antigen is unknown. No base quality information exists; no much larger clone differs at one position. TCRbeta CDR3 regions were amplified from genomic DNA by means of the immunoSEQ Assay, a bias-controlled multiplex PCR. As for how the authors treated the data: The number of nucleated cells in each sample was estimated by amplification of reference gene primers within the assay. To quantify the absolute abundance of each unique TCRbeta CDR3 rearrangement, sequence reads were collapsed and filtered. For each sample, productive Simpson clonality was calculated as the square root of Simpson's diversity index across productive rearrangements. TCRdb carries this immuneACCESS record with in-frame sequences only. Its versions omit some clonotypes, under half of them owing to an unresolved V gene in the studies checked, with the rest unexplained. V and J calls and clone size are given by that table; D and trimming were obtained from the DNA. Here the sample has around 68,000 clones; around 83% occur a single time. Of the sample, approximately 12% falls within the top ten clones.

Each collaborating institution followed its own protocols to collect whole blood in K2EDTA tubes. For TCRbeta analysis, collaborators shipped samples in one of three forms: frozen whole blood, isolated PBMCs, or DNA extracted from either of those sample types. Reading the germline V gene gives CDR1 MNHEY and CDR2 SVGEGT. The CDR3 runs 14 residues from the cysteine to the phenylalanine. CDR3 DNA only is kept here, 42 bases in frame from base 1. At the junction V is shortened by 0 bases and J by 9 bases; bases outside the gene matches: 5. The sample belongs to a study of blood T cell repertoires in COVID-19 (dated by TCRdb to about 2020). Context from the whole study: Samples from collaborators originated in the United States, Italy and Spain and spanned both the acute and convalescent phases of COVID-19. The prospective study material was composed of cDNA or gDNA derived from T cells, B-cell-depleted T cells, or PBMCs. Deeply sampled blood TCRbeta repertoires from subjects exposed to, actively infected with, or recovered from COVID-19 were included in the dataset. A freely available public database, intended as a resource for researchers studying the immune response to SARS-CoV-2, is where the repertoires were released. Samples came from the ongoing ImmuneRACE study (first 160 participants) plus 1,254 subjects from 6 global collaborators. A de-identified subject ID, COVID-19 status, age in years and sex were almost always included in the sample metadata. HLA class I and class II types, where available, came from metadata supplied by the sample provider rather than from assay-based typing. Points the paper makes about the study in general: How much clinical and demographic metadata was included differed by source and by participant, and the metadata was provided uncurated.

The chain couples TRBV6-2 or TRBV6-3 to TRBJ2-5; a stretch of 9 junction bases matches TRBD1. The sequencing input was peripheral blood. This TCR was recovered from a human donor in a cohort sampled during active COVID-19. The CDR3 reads CASSYSGQGRAQYF. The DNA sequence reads TGTGCCAGCAGTTACTCGGGACAGGGTAGGGCCCAGTACTTC.